This TCR beta chain emerged from a study of OX40 agonist ivuxolimab in advanced cancers. Study information: Partial responses were achieved by three patients: one hepatocellular carcinoma, two cutaneous melanoma.

Sequencing was performed with immunoSEQ multiplex PCR; in TCRdb, only in-frame clones are kept and a portion is missing. The sample has about 74,000 clones, roughly 80% seen once. The source was CD4+ or CD8+ T cells sorted from blood, collected in a trial of the OX40 agonist ivuxolimab. This clonotype was obtained from an adult with an advanced solid tumor such as melanoma, head and neck, liver or kidney cancer.

CDR3 loop: CASSPTDSVDYGYTF. Here the CDR3 DNA reads TGTGCCAGCTCACCAACCGACAGCGTCGACTATGGCTACACCTTC. This chain connects TRBV18 to TRBJ1-2, with a tentative D call TRBD1 (5 bases). V dropped 2 bases and J dropped 3 bases, with 13 bases sitting between them. This CDR3 has 15 residues. CDR1 and CDR2 (germline): KGHSH, LQKENI.